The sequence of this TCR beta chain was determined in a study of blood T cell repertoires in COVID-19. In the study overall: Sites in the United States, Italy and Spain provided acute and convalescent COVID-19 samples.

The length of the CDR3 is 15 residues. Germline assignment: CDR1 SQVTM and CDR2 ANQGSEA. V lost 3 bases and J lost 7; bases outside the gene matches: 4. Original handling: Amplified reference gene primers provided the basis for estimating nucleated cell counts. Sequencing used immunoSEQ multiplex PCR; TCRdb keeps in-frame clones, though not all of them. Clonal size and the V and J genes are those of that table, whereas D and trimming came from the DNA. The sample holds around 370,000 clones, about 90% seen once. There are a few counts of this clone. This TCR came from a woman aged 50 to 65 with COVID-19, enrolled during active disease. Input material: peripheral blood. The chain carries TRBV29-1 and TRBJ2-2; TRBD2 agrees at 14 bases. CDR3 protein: CSVEGLAGADGELFF. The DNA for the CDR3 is TGCAGCGTTGAGGGACTAGCGGGAGCGGACGGGGAGCTGTTTTTT.